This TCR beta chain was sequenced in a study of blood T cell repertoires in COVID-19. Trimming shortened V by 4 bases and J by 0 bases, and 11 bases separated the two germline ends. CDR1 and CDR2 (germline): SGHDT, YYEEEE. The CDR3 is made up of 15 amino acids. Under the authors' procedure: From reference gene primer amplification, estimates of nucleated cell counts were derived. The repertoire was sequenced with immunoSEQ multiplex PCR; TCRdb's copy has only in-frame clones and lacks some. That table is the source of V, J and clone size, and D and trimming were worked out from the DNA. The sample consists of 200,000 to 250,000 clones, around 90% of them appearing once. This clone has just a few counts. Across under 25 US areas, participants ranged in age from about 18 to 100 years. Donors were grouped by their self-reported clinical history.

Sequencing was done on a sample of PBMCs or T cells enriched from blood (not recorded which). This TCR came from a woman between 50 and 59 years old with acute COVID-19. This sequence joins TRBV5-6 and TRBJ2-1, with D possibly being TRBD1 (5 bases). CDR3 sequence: CASSPTVSSYNEQFF. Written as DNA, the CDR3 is TGTGCCAGCAGCCCGACAGTCAGCTCCTACAATGAGCAGTTCTTC.